This TCR beta chain appears in the sequencing data of a study of shared clonotypes between healthy human individuals. Clones were sequenced by immunoSEQ multiplex PCR, and TCRdb holds only the in-frame ones, with some missing. The sample contains 1,500,000 or so clones, roughly 96% of which appear only once. The germline CDR1 and CDR2 sequences are SGHKS and YYEKEE (reference sequence). The CDR3 loop spans 16 amino acids. V lost 4 bases and J lost 1, with 15 bases in between. The chain recombines TRBV5-5 with TRBJ2-4, with D possibly TRBD2 on 6 matching bases. The TCR was taken from a man aged 25 to 40 in good health. The source material was naive CD4+ T cells sorted from blood. The subset: CD45RA+ positively selected. CDR3 in amino acids: CASSRSSAGAKNIQYF. In DNA, the CDR3 is TGTGCCAGCAGCAGATCCTCAGCGGGCGCCAAAAACATTCAGTACTTC.